The 15 T cell receptor beta chains reported below all come from one sample, sequenced in a study of tumor-infiltrating lymphocytes in localized non-small cell lung cancer. Repertoires were generated with immunoSEQ multiplex PCR, while TCRdb's copy carries only in-frame clones and drops some. The data show 21,000 or so clones, 70% to 80% seen once. Sequences were obtained from lung tumor tissue. The receptors originated from a human donor with non-small cell lung cancer.

This CDR3 is CASSLGGNRLAAQYEQYF. The CDR3 coding sequence is TGTGCCAGCAGCTTGGGGGGGAATCGACTAGCGGCCCAGTACGAGCAGTACTTC. This chain links TRBV5-5 with TRBJ2-7, with 9 nucleotides matching TRBD2. Germline assignment: CDR1 SGHKS and CDR2 YYEKEE (reference sequence). The CDR3 extends over 18 amino acids. Trimming removed 0 bases from V and 4 bases from J; junction bases left unmatched: 14.

The chain joins TRBV6-5 to TRBJ1-2; D possibly corresponds to TRBD1 (6 bases). There are 12 residues in the CDR3. Trimming removed 10 bases at V and 0 bases at J, with 9 bases between. CDR1 MNHEY and CDR2 SVGAGI come from the germline V gene. DNA of the CDR3: TGTGCCACTTGGACAGCTAACTATGGCTACACCTTC. As protein: CATWTANYGYTF.

The V call is TRBV9, the J call TRBJ2-7, with 7 bases identical to TRBD2. Germline assignment: CDR1 SGDLS and CDR2 YYNGEE. With 4 bases clipped from V and 4 bases from J, the junction kept 5 bases outside the gene matches. The CDR3 is 13 amino acids. The chain's CDR3 is CASSPRGEYEQYF. CDR3 nucleotides: TGTGCCAGCAGCCCCCGGGGGGAATACGAGCAGTACTTC.

CDR3 amino acids: CASTHARGQDGELFF. DNA for the CDR3: TGTGCCAGCACCCACGCAAGGGGGCAAGACGGGGAGCTGTTTTTT. The gene calls are TRBV6-5 and TRBJ2-2, with 7 nucleotides matching TRBD1. This CDR3 has 15 amino acids. With V trimmed by 7 bases and J by 7 bases, 12 bases remained unmatched. Germline V lookup: CDR1 MNHEY, CDR2 SVGAGI.

The V and J genes are TRBV15 and TRBJ2-7; 7 nucleotides line up with TRBD1. CDR3 length equals 13 residues. The junction had 7 bases not matched to a gene; V was cut back by 5 bases and J by 6 bases. Germline CDR1 reads LNHNV; CDR2 reads YYDKDF (reference sequence). CDR3 DNA: TGTGCCACCAGCTACTCGACAGGGAGCGAGCAGTACTTC. The encoded protein is CATSYSTGSEQYF.

This chain uses TRBV7-9 with TRBJ1-4, with TRBD1 identical over 9 bases. The CDR3 is 16 amino acids. J was trimmed by 8 bases and V by 5 bases; bases with no gene match: 12. The germline V gene has CDR1 SEHNR and CDR2 FQNEAQ (reference sequence). DNA of the CDR3: TGTGCCAGCAGCGCCCCCCGGGGACAGGGAAGCGAAAAACTGTTTTTT. Translated, it gives CASSAPRGQGSEKLFF.

The J gene is TRBJ2-2, the V gene TRBV6-1, with 8 bases fitting TRBD1. CDR3 length: 15 amino acids. V trimming: 7 bases; J trimming: 6 bases; junction bases outside the gene matches: 10. Germline assignment: CDR1 MNHNS and CDR2 SASEGT. In nucleotides, the CDR3 is TGTGCCAGCAAAGGGGCAGGGGGCCTCTCCGGGGAGCTGTTTTTT. Translated: CASKGAGGLSGELFF.

The chain employs TRBV19 and TRBJ1-1; D remains ambiguous. Germline CDR1 and CDR2: LNHDA and SQIVND (reference sequence). The CDR3 length is 14 residues. The V gene lost 5 bases and the J gene lost 3 bases, with 13 bases spanning the gap. Here the CDR3 reads CASSFYLWHTEAFF. Written as DNA, the CDR3 is TGTGCCAGTAGTTTTTACTTGTGGCACACTGAAGCTTTCTTT.

This clone has just a few counts. The chain recombines TRBV6-5 with TRBJ2-5; TRBD1 agrees at 8 bases. Germline-derived CDR1 and CDR2 are MNHEY and SVGAGI. Trimming removed 5 bases from V and 2 bases from J; junction bases left unmatched: 7. The CDR3 covers 15 residues. Here the CDR3 DNA reads TGTGCCAGCAGTCAAAGGGGACAGGTACAAGAGACCCAGTACTTC. It is translated as CASSQRGQVQETQYF.

The rearrangement links TRBV29-1 to TRBJ2-5; D remains unclear. The closer fit of TRBJ2-7 to the DNA end suggests the J call may be wrong. In germline, CDR1 is SQVTM, CDR2 ANQGSEA. This CDR3 comprises 12 residues. CDR3 bases: TGCAGCGTTGCTTGGAATTCCTACGAGCAGTACTTC. Translated, it gives CSVAWNSYEQYF.

This clone was counted a single time. The gene calls are TRBV6-1 and TRBJ1-2, with TRBD1 as a possible D gene (6 bases). CDR1 MNHNS and CDR2 SASEGT come from the germline V gene. V was trimmed by 0 bases and J by 8 bases, leaving 13 bases between them. This CDR3 comprises 14 residues. The CDR3 DNA reads TGTGCCAGCAGTGAAGCGAATGGCAGGGGCGGCTACACCTTC. It codes for CASSEANGRGGYTF.

The CDR3 region has the DNA TGTGCCAGCAGGATTGGAGATACGCAGTATTTT. Translating gives CASRIGDTQYF. V is TRBV7-9 and J is TRBJ2-3; D gene ambiguous. CDR1 and CDR2 from the germline V gene are SEHNR and FQNEAQ (reference sequence). The CDR3 consists of 11 residues. V lost 6 bases and J lost 5, with 6 bases in between. Together with reference TRBV7-9 and TRBJ2-3, the CDR3 gives the full variable domain: DTGVSQNPRHKITKRGQNVTFRCDPISEHNRLYWYRQTLGQGPEFLTYFQNEAQLEKSRLLSDRFSAERPKGSFSTLEIQRTEQGDSAMYLCASRIGDTQYFGPGTRLTVL.

The chain joins TRBV7-2 to TRBJ2-5, with 11 bases matching TRBD2. CDR1 and CDR2 (germline): SGHTA, FQGNSA. The ends lost 4 bases at V and 5 bases at J; junction bases unmatched: 9. CDR3 length: 16 amino acids. DNA for the CDR3: TGTGCCAGCAGCTACCACCCCTTAGCGGGAGGGGAGACCCAGTACTTC. This encodes CASSYHPLAGGETQYF. The full variable domain, its missing parts supplied by reference TRBV7-2 and TRBJ2-5, is GAGVSQSPSNKVTEKGKDVELRCDPISGHTALYWYRQSLGQGLEFLIYFQGNSAPDKSGLPSDRFSAERTGGSVSTLTIQRTQQEDSAVYLCASSYHPLAGGETQYFGPGTRLLVL.

The chain couples TRBV10-3 to TRBJ2-4, with 12 bases lining up with TRBD2. Looked up from germline, CDR1 is ENHRY and CDR2 is SYGVKD. This CDR3 is 17 amino acids long. V gave up 5 bases and J gave up 9 bases; unmatched junction bases: 14. The CDR3 here is CAISKNPGTSGHGIQYF. The CDR3 DNA follows: TGTGCCATCAGTAAAAACCCCGGGACTAGCGGGCATGGCATTCAGTACTTC.

This chain connects TRBV5-4 to TRBJ2-3; TRBD2 matches at 11 bases. Germline trimming cut 0 bases from V and 5 bases from J; bases unmatched to any gene: 5. In germline, CDR1 is SGHNT, CDR2 YYREEE (reference sequence). CDR3 size: 16 residues. The CDR3 DNA reads TGTGCCAGCAGCTTGGCGCTAGCGGGAGGAGGAGATACGCAGTATTTT. Translation: CASSLALAGGGDTQYF.